What follows are 20 T cell receptor beta chains derived from one specimen sequenced in a study of pediatric ulcerative colitis. Here immunoSEQ multiplex PCR was the method, and the copy in TCRdb shows in-frame clones only, minus some. The sample includes about 36,000 clones, less than 80% of them seen just once. During colonoscopy, one to two rectal pinch biopsies were collected. Specimen: gut tissue. The receptors here all came from a boy aged 5-17 years with moderate ulcerative colitis.

This clone has only a few counts. The chain carries TRBV7-3 and TRBJ1-2; D perhaps matches TRBD1 (5 bases). Trimming cost V 5 bases and J 4 bases, with 14 bases left between them. Germline-derived CDR1 and CDR2 are SGHTA and FQGTGA. The CDR3 contains 14 residues. The CDR3: CASSPDGGSYGYTF. CDR3 DNA: TGTGCCAGCAGCCCGGATGGGGGGTCCTATGGCTACACCTTC.

In nucleotides, the CDR3 is TGTGCCAGCAGCAATTCTAGCGGGGGGGCTCGTGTCTACGAGCAGTACTTC. Protein sequence: CASSNSSGGARVYEQYF. This rearrangement joins TRBV7-8 to TRBJ2-7, with 12 positions matching TRBD2. The V gene end was trimmed by 5 bases and the J gene end by 3 bases; junction bases not matched to a gene: 11. The length of the CDR3 is 17 residues. Germline CDR1 reads SGHVS; CDR2 reads FQNEAQ.

The CDR3 region is CASSQVGGWGTDTQYF. The CDR3 coding sequence is TGTGCCAGCAGCCAAGTTGGGGGATGGGGCACAGATACGCAGTATTTT. The rearrangement links TRBV14 to TRBJ2-3, with D perhaps given as TRBD1 or TRBD2 (5 bases each). This CDR3 has 16 residues. Trimming left V 1 base short and J 1 base short, with 12 bases between. Looked up from germline, CDR1 is SGHDN and CDR2 is FVKESK.

This clone was recorded a few times. V usage is TRBV6-5 and J usage is TRBJ1-6, with D possibly TRBD1 on 5 matching bases. The germline V gene encodes CDR1 MNHEY and CDR2 SVGAGI. Trimming cost V 2 bases and J 10 bases, with 12 bases left between them. The CDR3 has 14 amino acids. CDR3: CASSYEGARSPLHF. CDR3 in DNA: TGTGCCAGCAGTTACGAAGGGGCTAGGTCACCCCTCCACTTT.

This chain uses TRBV30 with TRBJ2-1; 9 nucleotides line up with TRBD1. Germline trimming cut 2 bases from V and 8 bases from J; bases unmatched to any gene: 7. This CDR3 spans 14 amino acids. Germline-derived CDR1 and CDR2 are GTSNPN and SVGIG (reference sequence). CDR3 coding DNA: TGTGCCTGGAGTCAGGGAACAGGGGGCGATGAGCAGTTCTTC. Translating it yields CAWSQGTGGDEQFF.

The chain has TRBV30 and TRBJ2-7; 8 nucleotides line up with TRBD2. Trimming cost V 2 bases and J 5 bases; bases outside gene matches: 5. The CDR3 has 13 amino acids. From germline, CDR1 is GTSNPN and CDR2 SVGIG (reference sequence). DNA of the CDR3: TGTGCCTGGAGTTTAAGCGGGAGTAACGAGCAGTACTTC. Its protein product is CAWSLSGSNEQYF.

J is TRBJ2-3 and V is TRBV4-2, with 13 bases that match TRBD2. Per germline, CDR1 LGHNA and CDR2 YNFKEQ. This CDR3 is 18 amino acids long. V shed 3 bases and J 6 bases; nucleotides not matched to a gene: 12. CDR3 DNA: TGTGCCAGCAGCCAGATAGGGACTAGCGGGGCCTCTATGGATACGCAGTATTTT. Translated: CASSQIGTSGASMDTQYF.

The CDR3 here is CASSLIGVSANYGYTF. The CDR3, as DNA: TGTGCCAGCAGCTTAATAGGGGTTTCGGCTAACTATGGCTACACCTTC. The chain joins TRBV7-2 to TRBJ1-2; D might be TRBD1 (5 bases). V was cut by 2 bases and J by 0 bases, with 13 bases left in between. CDR1 and CDR2 from the germline V gene are SGHTA and FQGNSA. This CDR3 comprises 16 residues.

The V gene is TRBV28, the J gene TRBJ2-5, with a tentative D call TRBD2 (5 bases). Germline CDR1 and CDR2: MDHEN and SYDVKM. V lost 4 bases and J 7 bases, leaving 10 bases between the germline ends. The CDR3 length is 12 residues. The CDR3 sequence is CASSSGWGTQYF. The CDR3 coding sequence is TGTGCCAGCAGTTCGGGGTGGGGGACCCAGTACTTC.

The chain is built from TRBV4-1 and TRBJ2-3; 13 bases agree with TRBD2. CDR1 and CDR2 (germline): MGHRA, YSYEKL. The J segment lost 2 bases and the V segment lost 4 bases, leaving 6 bases of the junction unmatched. The CDR3 consists of 17 residues. In DNA, the CDR3 is TGCGCCAGCAGCCCGAGGGGACTAGCGGGAATCACAGATACGCAGTATTTT. Translating it yields CASSPRGLAGITDTQYF.

The chain employs TRBV5-4 and TRBJ2-7; D remains ambiguous. V dropped 0 bases and J dropped 3 bases, with 13 bases sitting between them. This CDR3 contains 15 residues. Germline CDR1 is SGHNT and CDR2 is YYREEE (reference sequence). CDR3 sequence (DNA): TGTGCCAGCAGCTTGGATCTTGGCAGCCACTACGAGCAGTACTTC. As protein: CASSLDLGSHYEQYF.

J is TRBJ2-7 and V is TRBV11-2; D gene ambiguous. This CDR3 region has 13 residues. In germline, CDR1 is SGHAT, CDR2 FQNNGV. V gave up 1 base and J gave up 6 bases, with 10 bases separating them. The CDR3 DNA reads as TGTGCCAGCAGCTTAGTGTGGGTAGGCGAGCAGTACTTC. This sequence encodes CASSLVWVGEQYF.

This clone was detected only a few times. This rearrangement joins TRBV5-5 to TRBJ2-5; TRBD1 matches 7 bases. CDR1 is SGHKS and CDR2 is YYEKEE in the germline V gene (reference sequence). This CDR3 has 15 residues. V dropped 4 bases and J dropped 0; count of bases not matched to a gene: 6. CDR3 region: CASSRLGQNQETQYF. DNA of the CDR3: TGTGCCAGCAGCCGCCTGGGACAGAACCAAGAGACCCAGTACTTC.

The CDR3 here is CASSPIRDNYGYTF. The CDR3 DNA reads TGCGCCAGCAGCCCGATCAGGGATAACTATGGCTACACCTTC. J is TRBJ1-2 and V is TRBV5-1, with D maybe TRBD1 (5 bases). Between the trimmed V and J ends, which lost 4 bases and 1 base, there was a span of 11 bases. The CDR3 contains 14 residues. The germline gives CDR1 SGHRS, CDR2 YFSETQ.

This chain joins TRBV29-1 and TRBJ2-1, with D uncertain. The germline V and J ends were trimmed by 3 bases and 4 bases, with 4 bases remaining between them. CDR3 size: 11 residues. Germline V gene sequence: CDR1 SQVTM, CDR2 ANQGSEA. The CDR3 is CSVDRYNEQFF. In nucleotides, the CDR3 is TGCAGCGTTGACAGGTACAATGAGCAGTTCTTC.

The chain has TRBV5-1 and TRBJ2-1; 7 bases map to TRBD2. Germline assignment: CDR1 SGHRS and CDR2 YFSETQ. The CDR3 loop spans 15 amino acids. The junction had 10 bases not matched to a gene; V was cut back by 4 bases and J by 6 bases. This chain's CDR3 is CASSPWASGANEQFF. The CDR3 nucleotides are TGCGCCAGCAGCCCGTGGGCTAGCGGAGCCAATGAGCAGTTCTTC.

This rearrangement joins TRBV7-5 to TRBJ2-2; the table's D call, TRBD2, has no DNA check behind it. TRBV7-5 is described as a pseudogene. The CDR3 has 19 amino acids. CDR3 nucleotide sequence: TGTGTCAGAAGCTCCCCACCGACTAGCGGGAGGGCTGTAGGCGGGGAGCTGTTTTTT. It translates to CVRSSPPTSGRAVGGELFF.

The gene calls are TRBV5-1 and TRBJ2-7; 10 bases fit TRBD1. The CDR3 is made up of 14 amino acids. V trimming: 6 bases; J trimming: 6 bases; junction bases outside the gene matches: 9. Germline V lookup: CDR1 SGHRS, CDR2 YFSETQ. This CDR3 is CASTMGTGAGEQYF. The CDR3 DNA reads TGCGCCAGCACCATGGGGACAGGGGCCGGCGAGCAGTACTTC.

This sequence joins TRBV29-1 and TRBJ2-7; no clear D. Trimming shortened V by 1 base and J by 0 bases, and 13 bases separated the two germline ends. The germline V gene encodes CDR1 SQVTM and CDR2 ANQGSEA. The CDR3 has 15 residues. CDR3 bases: TGCAGCGTTGAAGGCAGGTCAGGAAACTCCTACGAGCAGTACTTC. It yields the protein CSVEGRSGNSYEQYF.

This chain links TRBV2 with TRBJ1-3, with a weak D call TRBD1 (5 bases). This CDR3 has 16 residues. CDR1 is SNHLY, CDR2 FYNNEI, per germline. Trimming removed 6 bases at V and 4 bases at J, with 19 bases between. The CDR3 DNA reads as TGTGCCAGCAGGTTGACAGAAAGGACCGGAGGAAACACCATATATTTT. It specifies CASRLTERTGGNTIYF.